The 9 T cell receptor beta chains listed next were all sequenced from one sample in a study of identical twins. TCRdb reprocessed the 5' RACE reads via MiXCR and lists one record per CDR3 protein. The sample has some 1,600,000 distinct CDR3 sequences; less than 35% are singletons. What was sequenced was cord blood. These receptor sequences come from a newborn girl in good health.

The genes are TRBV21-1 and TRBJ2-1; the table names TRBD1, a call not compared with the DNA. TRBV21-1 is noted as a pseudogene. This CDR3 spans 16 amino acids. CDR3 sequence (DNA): TGTGCCAGCAGTACCCTTGGCGGGGCCTCCTACAATGAGCAGTTCTTC. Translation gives CASSTLGGASYNEQFF.

The CDR3 region is CASGTLDFQGVGAFF. In DNA form, the CDR3 reads TGCGCCAGCGGGACCCTTGACTTTCAGGGAGTGGGTGCTTTCTTT. The genes are TRBV5-1 and TRBJ1-1; maybe TRBD1 (5 bases). Germline CDR1 SGHRS, CDR2 YFSETQ. The CDR3 totals 15 residues. Trimming stripped 7 bases from V and 11 bases from J, with 27 bases between.

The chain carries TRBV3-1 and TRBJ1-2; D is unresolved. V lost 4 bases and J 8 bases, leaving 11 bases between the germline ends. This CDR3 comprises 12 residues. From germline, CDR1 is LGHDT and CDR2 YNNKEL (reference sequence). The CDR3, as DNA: TGTGCCAGCAGCCGGAGTGGGGTGGGCTACACCTTC. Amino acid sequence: CASSRSGVGYTF. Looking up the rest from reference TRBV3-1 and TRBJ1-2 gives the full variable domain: DTAVSQTPKYLVTQMGNDKSIKCEQNLGHDTMYWYKQDSKKFLKIMFSYNNKELIINETVPNRFSPKSPDKAHLNLHINSLELGDSAVYFCASSRSGVGYTFGSGTRLTVV.

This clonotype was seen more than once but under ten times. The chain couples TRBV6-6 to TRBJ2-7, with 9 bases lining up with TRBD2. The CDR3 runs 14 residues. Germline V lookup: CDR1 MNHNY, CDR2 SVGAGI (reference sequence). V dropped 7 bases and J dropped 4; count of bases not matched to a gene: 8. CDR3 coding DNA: TGTGCCAGCACTTCCGCGGGGGGGACTTACGAGCAGTACTTC. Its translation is CASTSAGGTYEQYF.

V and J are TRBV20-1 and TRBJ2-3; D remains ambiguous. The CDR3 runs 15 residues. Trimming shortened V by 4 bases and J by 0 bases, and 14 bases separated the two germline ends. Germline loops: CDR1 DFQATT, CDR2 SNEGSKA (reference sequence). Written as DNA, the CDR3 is TGCAGTGCTACCCAGGACGCGACTAGCACAGATACGCAGTATTTT. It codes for CSATQDATSTDTQYF.

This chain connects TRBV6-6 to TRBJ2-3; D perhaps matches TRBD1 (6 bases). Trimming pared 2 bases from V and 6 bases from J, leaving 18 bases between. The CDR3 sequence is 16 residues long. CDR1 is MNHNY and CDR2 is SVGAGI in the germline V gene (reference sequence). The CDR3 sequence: CASSYVLQGKVDTQYF. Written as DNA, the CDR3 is TGTGCCAGCAGTTACGTTTTACAGGGCAAAGTCGATACGCAGTATTTT.

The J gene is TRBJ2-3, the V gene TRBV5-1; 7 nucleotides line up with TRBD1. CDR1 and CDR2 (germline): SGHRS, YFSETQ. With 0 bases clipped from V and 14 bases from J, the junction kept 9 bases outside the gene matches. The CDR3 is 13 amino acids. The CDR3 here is CASSLGQGYDTYF. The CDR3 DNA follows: TGCGCCAGCAGCTTGGGACAGGGCTATGATACGTATTTT.

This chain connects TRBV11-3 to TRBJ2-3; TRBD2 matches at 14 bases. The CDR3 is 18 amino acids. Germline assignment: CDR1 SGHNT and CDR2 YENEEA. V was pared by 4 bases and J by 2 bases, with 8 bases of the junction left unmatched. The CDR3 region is CASSSRLAGGHNTDTQYF. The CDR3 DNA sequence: TGTGCCAGCAGCTCACGACTAGCGGGGGGGCATAACACAGATACGCAGTATTTT.

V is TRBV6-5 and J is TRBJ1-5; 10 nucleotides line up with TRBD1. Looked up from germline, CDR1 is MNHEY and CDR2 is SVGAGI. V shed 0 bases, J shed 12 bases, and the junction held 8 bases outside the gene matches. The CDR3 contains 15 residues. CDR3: CASSYSPPRDRGQHF. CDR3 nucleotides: TGTGCCAGCAGTTACTCCCCTCCCCGGGACAGGGGCCAGCATTTT.